This T cell receptor beta chain was profiled in a study of T cell repertoires in ileal Crohn's disease. For the study at large: Thiopurines (around eleven) or anti-TNF agents (roughly 17) were given postoperatively to about half.

Study outcomes and limitations: Sorted CD8 T cells held more high-frequency clones than CD4. All patients with clonality above 26.8% had endoscopic recurrence.

CDR3 length: 16 amino acids. Germline V gives CDR1 SGDLS, CDR2 YYNGEE. J was trimmed by 9 bases and V by 1 base; bases with no gene match: 8. Details on this clone: Its target is unknown.

TCRB immunosequencing input was roughly 490 nanograms of biopsy DNA per sample. The assay was immunoSEQ multiplex PCR, and TCRdb's table has in-frame clones only and misses some. This table holds 13,000 to 15,000 clones, around four fifths found once. The sample was ileal tissue. The chain combines TRBV9 with TRBJ2-1; TRBD1 aligns across 12 bases. The origin of this receptor is an adult with Crohn's disease. Here the CDR3 reads CASSVRRDRGLVEQFF. DNA for the CDR3: TGTGCCAGCAGCGTACGCCGGGACAGGGGGCTGGTTGAGCAGTTCTTC.